This T cell receptor (beta chain) was captured in a study of read filtering for tumor transcriptome and immune sequencing. At the level of the study: R-ISS stage counts were 8 for I, 15 to 20 for II, roughly seven for III. Overall study findings and caveats: Sorted CD138-negative bone marrow cells were not purified T cells.

Molecular barcoded adaptors covering alpha/delta and beta/gamma chains were used on roughly 400 ng RNA. TCRdb re-called the reads with MiXCR, one entry per CDR3 protein. The table includes more than 100,000 distinct CDR3 sequences, around 13% detected once. Comment on this clonotype: The antigen remains unidentified.

Sequencing was done on a sample of a population of CD138-negative cells sorted from bone marrow. The receptor was isolated from a donor at least 40 years old with multiple myeloma.

The CDR3 sequence: CASSVGGRRVVGANVLTF. The CDR3 DNA follows: TGTGCCAGCAGCGTAGGGGGTAGGAGGGTGGTTGGGGCCAACGTCCTGACTTTC. The genes are TRBV9 and TRBJ2-6; D may be TRBD2 (6 bases). This CDR3 has 18 residues. V lost 0 bases and J lost 3, with 16 bases in between. The germline V gene encodes CDR1 SGDLS and CDR2 YYNGEE.